Presented here are 9 T cell receptor beta chains from one specimen sequenced in a study of T-cell reconstitution after alpha-beta-depleted transplantation in children (dated by TCRdb to the mid-2010s). Read against the paper, the sample's treatment or condition label means: allogeneic hematopoietic cell transplantation with graft depleted of TCRalphabeta T cells and CD19 B cells. Libraries were made using PCR. The sequencing machine was an Illumina HiSeq 2500. Molecular barcoding was employed in the preparation of TCR libraries, with unique molecular identifiers being used to normalize TCRbeta repertoire quantification. TCRdb handled the public reads itself, with Q25 trimming in fastp and clone calling in MiXCR, and kept productive beta chains. Identical CDR3 protein sequences are pooled into one entry, listed with their most common genes and DNA. Within this sample are hundreds of thousands of distinct CDR3 sequences, with over 10% of them counted one time only. Of the sample, 0.79% is held by the ten largest clones.

Sequenced here: PBMCs, sampled before TCRalphabeta/CD19-depleted stem cell transplant. These receptors were collected from a girl aged 2 to 10 with congenital amegakaryocytic thrombocytopenia, due to receive a stem cell transplant.

The chain recombines TRBV29-1 with TRBJ2-5, with D possibly matching TRBD1 (5 bases). The CDR3 extends over 10 amino acids. Germline CDR1 and CDR2: SQVTM and ANQGSEA. V lost 3 bases to trimming and J lost 7 bases, with 6 bases between them. The CDR3 DNA reads as TGCAGCGTTGATCAGGGGACCCAGTACTTC. It encodes CSVDQGTQYF.

The sample holds many counts of this clonotype. V and J are TRBV2 and TRBJ2-1; no reliable D call. This CDR3 spans 15 amino acids. Per the germline V gene, CDR1 is SNHLY and CDR2 is FYNNEI. The V and J ends lost 0 bases and 5 bases respectively, with 11 bases between them. The CDR3 DNA reads as TGTGCCAGCAGTGAAGCGCTTAGTTACAACAATGAGCAGTTCTTC. Protein sequence: CASSEALSYNNEQFF.

Notes on this clonotype: A much larger clone lies one base from this, so it may be a read error. The genes are TRBV10-3 and TRBJ2-7, with TRBD2 identical over 10 bases. Germline CDR1 ENHRY, CDR2 SYGVKD. The CDR3 runs 13 residues. The CDR3 region is CGIMASGSYEQYF. Here the CDR3 DNA reads TGTGGCATCATGGCTAGCGGGAGCTACGAGCAGTACTTC.

This clonotype was recorded a few times. The V and J genes are TRBV29-1 and TRBJ2-3; 10 bases align to TRBD2. J was trimmed by 4 bases and V by 7 bases; bases with no gene match: 11. CDR1 and CDR2 from the germline V gene are SQVTM and ANQGSEA. The CDR3 is 15 amino acids. The CDR3 region is CSAAGLAGGPDTQYF. The CDR3 DNA follows: TGCAGCGCCGCCGGATTAGCGGGAGGTCCAGATACGCAGTATTTT.

Many counts were recorded for this clonotype. J is TRBJ1-1 and V is TRBV10-3, with 8 nucleotides matching TRBD1. Unmatched junction bases numbered 10, after V lost 6 bases and J lost 4 bases. In germline, CDR1 is ENHRY, CDR2 SYGVKD. CDR3 length: 15 residues. CDR3 nucleotides: TGTGCCATCAGGGGGGGACCCACAGGGGGCACTGAAGCTTTCTTT. Translated, it gives CAIRGGPTGGTEAFF.

This clonotype was recorded a few times. The V and J genes are TRBV5-1 and TRBJ2-7; a possible D gene is TRBD2 (6 bases). Deletions cut 0 bases from V and 4 bases from J, with 17 bases between. This CDR3 has 16 amino acids. Germline V gene sequence: CDR1 SGHRS, CDR2 YFSETQ. CDR3 sequence (DNA): TGCGCCAGCAGCTTGGATACGGGAGTGGTTATATACGAGCAGTACTTC. This encodes CASSLDTGVVIYEQYF.

This clonotype has a handful of counts. The chain links TRBV18 to TRBJ2-2, with TRBD2 as a possible D gene (5 bases). CDR1 is KGHSH, CDR2 LQKENI, per germline. Trimming stripped 7 bases from V and 6 bases from J, with 21 bases between. The CDR3 extends over 16 amino acids. CDR3 region: CASYDLKRERAGELFF. DNA of the CDR3: TGTGCCAGCTACGATTTGAAGAGGGAGCGAGCCGGGGAGCTGTTTTTT.

With respect to this clonotype: The junction and the germline gene differ at one end; a read error may be behind it. This sequence joins TRBV5-1 and TRBJ2-6; 8 bases line up with TRBD1. Germline lookup yields CDR1 SGHRS and CDR2 YFSETQ. The CDR3 covers 17 residues. DNA of the CDR3: TGCGCCAGCACGCTTGGGACAGGAGCTACTGGGGCCAACGCCCTGACTTTC. Protein: CASTLGTGATGANALTF.

This clonotype was seen at least ten times. The J gene is TRBJ2-1, the V gene TRBV20-1; 7 bases map to TRBD2. The CDR3 extends over 15 amino acids. Trimming removed 4 bases from V and 2 bases from J; junction bases left unmatched: 8. The germline CDR1 and CDR2 sequences are DFQATT and SNEGSKA (reference sequence). The CDR3 reads CSAIFPSGAYNEQFF. In DNA form, the CDR3 reads TGCAGTGCTATATTCCCTAGCGGAGCCTACAATGAGCAGTTCTTC.